What follows are 29 T cell receptor beta chains derived from one specimen sequenced in a study of patients and donors after allogeneic stem cell transplantation. TCRdb re-analysed the RT-PCR reads in MiXCR, keeping a single row per CDR3 protein. Here the sample spans approximately 430,000 distinct CDR3 sequences, more than 15% being singletons. Sequencing was done on a sample of blood, either unsorted or a sorted T cell fraction (not recorded which). The origin of the receptors is a human donor who was either an allogeneic HSCT recipient or a stem cell or donor lymphocyte infusion donor (not recorded which). It is not recorded whose cells these are; they may come from a transplant donor.

V is TRBV4-2 and J is TRBJ1-1; 7 positions match TRBD1. Germline lookup yields CDR1 LGHNA and CDR2 YNFKEQ. The trim removed 3 bases at V and 1 base at J, leaving 5 bases unmatched. The CDR3 is 15 amino acids. The CDR3 loop is CASSHVGQENTEAFF. In DNA form, the CDR3 reads TGTGCCAGCAGCCACGTCGGACAGGAGAACACTGAAGCTTTCTTT.

This clonotype was counted between two and nine times. This chain uses TRBV6-1 with TRBJ1-4; a weak D match, TRBD1 (5 bases). V was cut by 0 bases and J by 15 bases, with 11 bases left in between. Germline V gene lookup returns CDR1 MNHNS and CDR2 SASEGT. The CDR3 length is 12 residues. Here the CDR3 reads CASSEAPGGVFF. CDR3 in DNA: TGTGCCAGCAGTGAAGCCCCAGGAGGGGTGTTTTTT.

The chain carries TRBV9 and TRBJ1-1; D uncertain. The CDR3 sequence is 13 residues long. The V gene lost 1 base and the J gene lost 11 bases, with 15 bases spanning the gap. From germline, CDR1 is SGDLS and CDR2 YYNGEE. CDR3 nucleotide sequence: TGTGCCAGCAGCGTAAAGGAAAGGGAGAGGGCTTTCTTT. It specifies CASSVKERERAFF.

The V and J genes are TRBV11-2 and TRBJ1-2, with D possibly matching TRBD1 (5 bases). The germline V and J ends were trimmed by 4 bases and 8 bases, with 23 bases remaining between them. Germline CDR1 is SGHAT and CDR2 is FQNNGV. The CDR3 is 16 amino acids. CDR3 region: CASSSIPGLGFRGYTF. The CDR3 region has the DNA TGTGCCAGCAGCTCAATTCCGGGACTGGGGTTCAGGGGCTACACCTTC.

V and J are TRBV4-1 and TRBJ1-2; the D gene is possibly TRBD1 (5 bases). Trimming removed 4 bases from V and 11 bases from J, with 17 bases in between. The CDR3 contains 13 residues. Germline loops: CDR1 MGHRA, CDR2 YSYEKL. The CDR3 nucleotides are TGCGCCAGCAGCCCGGTAGTAACAGGCCCATACACCTTC. This translates into CASSPVVTGPYTF.

Only a few counts were recorded for this clonotype. The CDR3 loop reads CAISDPVAETQYF. The DNA for the CDR3 is TGTGCCATCAGTGATCCGGTGGCGGAGACCCAGTACTTC. V gene TRBV10-3 combines with J gene TRBJ2-5; unclear D gene. The CDR3 loop spans 13 amino acids. The germline gives CDR1 ENHRY, CDR2 SYGVKD. Trimming removed 3 bases from V and 5 bases from J, with 10 bases in between.

The rearrangement joins TRBV6-1 to TRBJ1-2; D perhaps matches TRBD1 (6 bases). The V and J ends lost 6 bases and 4 bases respectively, with 15 bases between them. The CDR3 totals 14 residues. Germline CDR1 and CDR2: MNHNS and SASEGT. In DNA form, the CDR3 reads TGTGCCAGCAGCCACAGGGAAAGGGGCTATGGCTACACCTTC. It is translated as CASSHRERGYGYTF.

This clonotype came up a few times. V and J are TRBV3-1 and TRBJ2-5; 11 bases align to TRBD1. The germline V gene has CDR1 LGHDT and CDR2 YNNKEL (reference sequence). The CDR3 is made up of 17 amino acids. Trimming cost V 1 base and J 4 bases; bases outside gene matches: 8. DNA for the CDR3: TGTGCCAGCAGCCAAGCATCAGGACAGGGGGCGGGAGAGACCCAGTACTTC. Amino acid sequence: CASSQASGQGAGETQYF.

This clonotype was counted ten times or more. The CDR3: CASSVASGRATGELFF. The CDR3 DNA is TGTGCCAGCAGCGTAGCTAGCGGGAGGGCCACCGGGGAGCTGTTTTTT. The chain recombines TRBV9 with TRBJ2-2; 12 bases are a match to TRBD2. Germline lookup yields CDR1 SGDLS and CDR2 YYNGEE. CDR3 length: 16 residues. The junction had 1 base not matched to a gene; V was cut back by 0 bases and J by 4 bases.

This clonotype was detected many times. This chain uses TRBV4-1 with TRBJ2-1; D is undetermined. The CDR3 is 13 amino acids. V was clipped by 2 bases and J by 8 bases, with 10 bases between them. Germline values: CDR1 MGHRA, CDR2 YSYEKL. The CDR3 coding sequence is TGCGCCAGCAGCCAATCGGACCGCCATGAGCAGTTCTTC. Amino acid sequence: CASSQSDRHEQFF.

CDR3 in amino acids: CAITPSWGNTIYF. The CDR3 nucleotides are TGTGCCATCACTCCCTCGTGGGGAAACACCATATATTTT. The V gene is TRBV10-3, the J gene TRBJ1-3; D call uncertain. The CDR3 length is 13 residues. Trimming shortened V by 7 bases and J by 4 bases, and 11 bases separated the two germline ends. Germline V gives CDR1 ENHRY, CDR2 SYGVKD.

This clonotype has a handful of counts. The J gene is TRBJ1-3, the V gene TRBV6-5; TRBD1 aligns across 7 bases. The CDR3 runs 15 residues. In germline, CDR1 is MNHEY, CDR2 SVGAGI. V was pared by 0 bases and J by 3 bases, with 2 bases of the junction left unmatched. CDR3 residues: CASSYSDRDGNTIYF. Written as DNA, the CDR3 is TGTGCCAGCAGTTACTCTGACAGGGATGGAAACACCATATATTTT.

This clonotype was detected only a few times. The CDR3 nucleotides are TGCGCCAGCAGCCAAACGGGGGGCAGGGCCCATCAGCCCCAGCATTTT. This gives the protein CASSQTGGRAHQPQHF. The chain links TRBV4-1 to TRBJ1-5; D is possibly TRBD1 (6 bases). Looked up from germline, CDR1 is MGHRA and CDR2 is YSYEKL. This CDR3 is 16 amino acids long. Trimming cost V 2 bases and J 5 bases, with 16 bases left between them.

V usage is TRBV20-1 and J usage is TRBJ1-5; TRBD1 matches 8 bases. The CDR3 is 14 residues long. The trim removed 5 bases at V and 0 bases at J, leaving 3 bases unmatched. Germline V gives CDR1 DFQATT, CDR2 SNEGSKA (reference sequence). Here the CDR3 DNA reads TGCAGTGCTCTGGACAGGGCTAGCAATCAGCCCCAGCATTTT. Translation: CSALDRASNQPQHF.

This CDR3 is CASSPRLAGGHNEQFF. CDR3 nucleotide sequence: TGTGCCAGCAGCCCCCGACTAGCGGGAGGGCACAATGAGCAGTTCTTC. The V gene is TRBV7-2, the J gene TRBJ2-1; 14 nucleotides align to TRBD2. With V trimmed by 5 bases and J by 5 bases, 5 bases remained unmatched. There are 16 residues in the CDR3. Germline V lookup: CDR1 SGHTA, CDR2 FQGNSA.

The V call is TRBV6-1, the J call TRBJ1-1, with TRBD1 matching 8 bases. The CDR3 extends over 14 amino acids. The V and J ends lost 6 bases and 5 bases, in that order; junction bases with no gene match: 8. Germline V gene lookup returns CDR1 MNHNS and CDR2 SASEGT. CDR3 loop: CASRPTGGGTEAFF. The CDR3 DNA reads TGTGCCAGCAGGCCAACAGGGGGGGGGACTGAAGCTTTCTTT.

This rearrangement joins TRBV7-3 to TRBJ2-3; D perhaps matches TRBD1 (5 bases). The germline V gene has CDR1 SGHTA and CDR2 FQGTGA. CDR3 size: 15 residues. The V gene lost 5 bases and the J gene lost 4 bases, with 16 bases spanning the gap. For the CDR3, the DNA is TGTGCCAGCAGCCCTACGACCTTAGGGGCAGATACGCAGTATTTT. Translated: CASSPTTLGADTQYF.

This clonotype was seen ten or more times. The rearrangement links TRBV9 to TRBJ2-1; 11 nucleotides match TRBD2. The CDR3 has 16 amino acids. Trimming removed 4 bases from V and 3 bases from J; junction bases left unmatched: 6. Germline assignment: CDR1 SGDLS and CDR2 YYNGEE. For the CDR3, the DNA is TGTGCCAGCAGCCGAGGACTAGCGGGTCACTACAATGAGCAGTTCTTC. This sequence encodes CASSRGLAGHYNEQFF.

This clonotype came up a few times. DNA for the CDR3: TGTGCCAGCAGTTGGGGACTAGCGGGGTCGAACACCGGGGAGCTGTTTTTT. It specifies CASSWGLAGSNTGELFF. The gene calls are TRBV7-9 and TRBJ2-2; 13 bases are a match to TRBD2. Germline CDR1 is SEHNR and CDR2 is FQNEAQ (reference sequence). Trimming removed 6 bases from V and 0 bases from J; junction bases left unmatched: 4. This CDR3 contains 17 residues.

This clonotype showed up many times. The chain has TRBV7-6 and TRBJ2-2, with TRBD2 identical over 11 bases. Germline CDR1 and CDR2: SGHVS and FNYEAQ. The CDR3 runs to 19 residues. Trimming removed 3 bases from V and 0 bases from J; junction bases left unmatched: 9. The CDR3 coding sequence is TGTGCCAGCAGCTTCATAGCGGGGGGGCAATTATCGAACACCGGGGAGCTGTTTTTT. Translated: CASSFIAGGQLSNTGELFF. Based on the CDR3 plus reference TRBV7-6 and TRBJ2-2, the full variable domain is GAGVSQSPRYKVTKRGQDVALRCDPISGHVSLYWYRQALGQGPEFLTYFNYEAQQDKSGLPNDRFSAERPEGSISTLTIQRTEQRDSAMYRCASSFIAGGQLSNTGELFFGEGSRLTVL.

This clonotype was seen only a few times. The V call is TRBV3-1, the J call TRBJ2-3, with TRBD1 matching over 9 bases. CDR3 size: 16 residues. V shed 3 bases and J 0 bases; nucleotides not matched to a gene: 4. The V gene's germline CDR1 is LGHDT and CDR2 YNNKEL (reference sequence). DNA for the CDR3: TGTGCCAGCAGCCAGACAGGGGGTTTTAGCACAGATACGCAGTATTTT. Translated, it gives CASSQTGGFSTDTQYF.

This clonotype was observed a handful of times. The gene calls are TRBV4-1 and TRBJ2-3; possibly TRBD1 for D (6 bases). V lost 6 bases and J lost 0, with 13 bases in between. The length of the CDR3 is 15 residues. Germline assignment: CDR1 MGHRA and CDR2 YSYEKL. The CDR3 here is CASRAQGPSTDTQYF. The CDR3 bases are TGCGCCAGCAGAGCACAGGGCCCGAGCACAGATACGCAGTATTTT.

This clonotype has only a few counts. This sequence joins TRBV11-2 and TRBJ2-7; TRBD2 matches at 9 bases. The CDR3 contains 15 residues. Germline V lookup: CDR1 SGHAT, CDR2 FQNNGV. V lost 4 bases to trimming and J lost 7 bases; unmatched junction nucleotides: 11. The CDR3 loop is CASSSPAGGDREQYF. DNA for the CDR3: TGTGCCAGCAGCTCCCCTGCGGGAGGGGATCGGGAGCAGTACTTC. Full variable domain (rest looked up from reference TRBV11-2 and TRBJ2-7): EAGVAQSPRYKIIEKRQSVAFWCNPISGHATLYWYQQILGQGPKLLIQFQNNGVVDDSQLPKDRFSAERLKGVDSTLKIQPAKLEDSAVYLCASSSPAGGDREQYFGPGTRLTVT.

This clonotype was detected only once. This chain connects TRBV5-1 to TRBJ2-7, with 10 positions matching TRBD1. The CDR3 is 16 amino acids. J gave up 0 bases and V 4 bases, and 7 bases lay outside the gene matches. Germline-derived CDR1 and CDR2 are SGHRS and YFSETQ. CDR3 nucleotides: TGCGCCAGCAGCCCGGGAGGGACAGGGGTCTCCTACGAGCAGTACTTC. It encodes CASSPGGTGVSYEQYF.

The table lists this clonotype with a few counts. The V call is TRBV12-3 or TRBV12-4, the J call TRBJ1-5; D uncertain. The CDR3 consists of 14 residues. Deletions cut 5 bases from V and 2 bases from J, with 10 bases between. CDR3 region: CASSVYGGNQPQHF. In nucleotides, the CDR3 is TGTGCCAGCAGTGTATATGGGGGCAATCAGCCCCAGCATTTT.

The V call is TRBV11-3, the J call TRBJ1-4; no clear D. CDR3 length: 14 amino acids. Germline CDR1 SGHNT, CDR2 YENEEA. V lost 0 bases to trimming and J lost 11 bases, with 13 bases between them. This CDR3 reads CASSLEGSSHKLFF. The CDR3 DNA is TGTGCCAGCAGCTTAGAGGGTAGCAGCCACAAACTGTTTTTT.

This clonotype came up many times. V gene TRBV5-4 combines with J gene TRBJ1-6, with D hard to call. Germline assignment: CDR1 SGHNT and CDR2 YYREEE (reference sequence). The CDR3 sequence is 14 residues long. The V end lost 0 bases, the J end lost 8 bases, and 9 bases lay between the germline ends. The CDR3 nucleotides read TGTGCCAGCAGCTTGGGAGTCGGAGATTCACCCCTCCACTTT. Amino acid sequence: CASSLGVGDSPLHF. The full variable domain, rest sourced from reference TRBV5-4 and TRBJ1-6, is ETGVTQSPTHLIKTRGQQVTLRCSSQSGHNTVSWYQQALGQGPQFIFQYYREEENGRGNFPPRFSGLQFPNYSSELNVNALELDDSALYLCASSLGVGDSPLHFGNGTRLTVT.

This clonotype was observed a handful of times. The chain links TRBV6-5 to TRBJ1-1; no reliable D call. Trimming cost V 0 bases and J 7 bases, with 15 bases left between them. In germline, CDR1 is MNHEY, CDR2 SVGAGI. The CDR3 loop spans 15 amino acids. The CDR3 bases are TGTGCCAGCAGTTACTCGACCCTCACGAGACTTGAAGCTTTCTTT. It translates to CASSYSTLTRLEAFF.

This clonotype was counted between two and nine times. The rearrangement links TRBV19 to TRBJ1-4; no clear D. The CDR3 totals 12 residues. V was clipped by 2 bases and J by 7 bases, with 5 bases between them. Germline CDR1 and CDR2: LNHDA and SQIVND (reference sequence). CDR3: CASSIIGEKLFF. The DNA for the CDR3 is TGTGCCAGTAGTATAATTGGTGAAAAACTGTTTTTT. The full variable domain, in which reference TRBV19 and TRBJ1-4 provide the parts outside the CDR3, is DGGITQSPKYLFRKEGQNVTLSCEQNLNHDAMYWYRQDPGQGLRLIYYSQIVNDFQKGDIAEGYSVSREKKESFPLTVTSAQKNPTAFYLCASSIIGEKLFFGSGTQLSVL.